Each of the 23 T cell receptor beta chains below was sequenced from the same sample in a study of cytomegalovirus exposure and HLA in healthy donors. Clones were sequenced by immunoSEQ multiplex PCR, and TCRdb holds only the in-frame ones, with some missing. The data contain some 110,000 clones, about 93% of them singletons. The sequenced sample consisted of PBMCs. These receptors all stem from a woman in her late teens or twenties in good health and CMV-seronegative.

The V and J genes are TRBV30 and TRBJ1-2, with 8 bases that match TRBD1. Germline V gene sequence: CDR1 GTSNPN, CDR2 SVGIG (reference sequence). Trimming at V came to 2 bases and at J to 3 bases, leaving 5 bases not matched to a gene. This CDR3 has 14 residues. CDR3 amino acids: CAWSYGQGDYGYTF. The CDR3, as DNA: TGTGCCTGGAGTTATGGACAGGGAGACTATGGCTACACCTTC.

The chain combines TRBV11-2 with TRBJ2-7; possibly TRBD2 for D (6 bases). V was cut by 5 bases and J by 7 bases, with 21 bases left in between. CDR3 length equals 15 residues. From germline, CDR1 is SGHAT and CDR2 FQNNGV. The CDR3 sequence is CASSPVSTSSWEQYF. The CDR3 DNA reads TGTGCCAGCAGCCCCGTCTCGACTAGTTCTTGGGAGCAGTACTTC. Based on the CDR3 plus reference TRBV11-2 and TRBJ2-7, the full variable domain is EAGVAQSPRYKIIEKRQSVAFWCNPISGHATLYWYQQILGQGPKLLIQFQNNGVVDDSQLPKDRFSAERLKGVDSTLKIQPAKLEDSAVYLCASSPVSTSSWEQYFGPGTRLTVT.

This chain uses TRBV19 with TRBJ1-5, with D perhaps matching TRBD1 (6 bases). Trimming pared 9 bases from V and 2 bases from J, leaving 14 bases between. This CDR3 region has 14 residues. In germline, CDR1 is LNHDA, CDR2 SQIVND (reference sequence). CDR3 sequence: CASRGLEGNQPQHF. In DNA form, the CDR3 reads TGTGCCAGCAGGGGATTGGAGGGCAATCAGCCCCAGCATTTT.

The V gene is TRBV6-5, the J gene TRBJ2-5; 7 positions agree with TRBD2. This CDR3 comprises 14 residues. The V gene's germline CDR1 is MNHEY and CDR2 SVGAGI. After removal of 5 bases from V and 5 bases from J, the junction contained 8 bases not matched to a gene. CDR3 sequence: CASSPGGSYETQYF. The DNA for the CDR3 is TGTGCCAGCAGTCCAGGCGGGAGTTATGAGACCCAGTACTTC.

V is TRBV5-1 and J is TRBJ1-4; D gene unclear. Trimming removed 2 bases from V and 6 bases from J, with 14 bases in between. Germline V gives CDR1 SGHRS, CDR2 YFSETQ. The CDR3 loop spans 15 amino acids. DNA of the CDR3: TGCGCCAGCAGCTTTTCGGGCTCGAGGGATGAAAAACTGTTTTTT. Residues: CASSFSGSRDEKLFF.

The V and J genes are TRBV5-4 and TRBJ2-7; unclear D gene. Germline V gene sequence: CDR1 SGHNT, CDR2 YYREEE (reference sequence). The CDR3 contains 14 residues. V shed 0 bases and J shed 0 bases, with 7 bases lying between them. CDR3 in DNA: TGTGCCAGCAGCTTGGAAATAGACTCCTACGAGCAGTACTTC. Protein product: CASSLEIDSYEQYF.

V gene TRBV29-1 combines with J gene TRBJ1-5; D call uncertain. V shed 4 bases and J shed 5 bases, with 12 bases lying between them. The CDR3 has 13 amino acids. The V gene's germline CDR1 is SQVTM and CDR2 ANQGSEA. CDR3 protein: CSVAGRGDQPQHF. The CDR3 DNA reads as TGCAGCGTTGCGGGGAGAGGAGATCAGCCCCAGCATTTT.

The V gene is TRBV7-9, the J gene TRBJ2-1; 12 nucleotides match TRBD2. The J segment lost 9 bases and the V segment lost 0 bases, leaving 6 bases of the junction unmatched. The germline V gene encodes CDR1 SEHNR and CDR2 FQNEAQ (reference sequence). CDR3 length: 16 amino acids. The DNA for the CDR3 is TGTGCCAGCAGCTTAGCGTCTAGCGGGAGGGCCCCTGAGCAGTTCTTC. Encoded protein: CASSLASSGRAPEQFF.

This chain links TRBV5-5 with TRBJ1-5, with 8 bases aligning to TRBD1. With 1 base clipped from V and 6 bases from J, the junction kept 3 bases outside the gene matches. The germline CDR1 and CDR2 sequences are SGHKS and YYEKEE (reference sequence). This CDR3 contains 14 residues. CDR3 in amino acids: CASSLSGGGQPQHF. In nucleotides, the CDR3 is TGTGCCAGCAGCTTGTCAGGGGGCGGTCAGCCCCAGCATTTT.

This chain uses TRBV28 with TRBJ1-2; 10 nucleotides match TRBD1. After removal of 3 bases from V and 8 bases from J, the junction contained 15 bases not matched to a gene. The CDR3 is 17 amino acids. The germline V gene encodes CDR1 MDHEN and CDR2 SYDVKM. The CDR3 DNA follows: TGTGCCAGCAGTTTCGCATCCAGGACCGGGACAGGGGAAGGCTACACCTTC. It yields the protein CASSFASRTGTGEGYTF.

The CDR3 region is CASSSPGGSEQLKQYF. The CDR3 bases are TGTGCCAGCAGCTCACCTGGGGGGTCAGAGCAGTTGAAGCAGTACTTC. This chain joins TRBV28 and TRBJ2-7; perhaps TRBD2 as D (6 bases). V was trimmed by 6 bases and J by 8 bases, leaving 26 bases between them. Looked up from germline, CDR1 is MDHEN and CDR2 is SYDVKM. The CDR3 totals 16 residues.

This clone was counted once. This sequence joins TRBV15 and TRBJ1-1; D is undetermined. The CDR3 sequence is 14 residues long. Trimming pared 1 base from V and 4 bases from J, leaving 10 bases between. Germline assignment: CDR1 LNHNV and CDR2 YYDKDF (reference sequence). The chain's CDR3 is CATSRALEGTEAFF. In DNA, the CDR3 is TGTGCCACCAGCAGAGCCCTAGAAGGCACTGAAGCTTTCTTT.

The chain links TRBV9 to TRBJ2-3, with TRBD2 matching over 7 bases. The V and J ends lost 3 bases and 2 bases, in that order; junction bases with no gene match: 6. CDR1 and CDR2 from the germline V gene are SGDLS and YYNGEE. The CDR3 runs 15 residues. The chain's CDR3 is CASSGVAGFTDTQYF. The CDR3 DNA follows: TGTGCCAGCAGCGGCGTAGCGGGCTTCACAGATACGCAGTATTTT.

The chain employs TRBV5-1 and TRBJ1-2; D perhaps matches TRBD1 (5 bases). V lost 1 base and J 4 bases, leaving 14 bases between the germline ends. In germline, CDR1 is SGHRS, CDR2 YFSETQ. The CDR3 runs 15 residues. CDR3 in DNA: TGCGCCAGCAGCTTGAGCCCGAGGACAAGCTATGGCTACACCTTC. This translates into CASSLSPRTSYGYTF.

V and J are TRBV2 and TRBJ2-1; D unclear. CDR1 and CDR2 (germline): SNHLY, FYNNEI. V was clipped by 8 bases and J by 9 bases, with 8 bases between them. This CDR3 region has 10 residues. The CDR3 spells CASYFGEQFF. The CDR3 nucleotides are TGTGCCAGCTATTTCGGTGAGCAGTTCTTC.

This chain joins TRBV4-1 and TRBJ2-3; 9 bases agree with TRBD2. This CDR3 has 17 residues. The germline V gene encodes CDR1 MGHRA and CDR2 YSYEKL. With 4 bases clipped from V and 4 bases from J, the junction kept 12 bases outside the gene matches. The CDR3 spells CASSRAVAGVFPDTQYF. DNA for the CDR3: TGCGCCAGCAGCCGAGCTGTAGCGGGAGTTTTTCCAGATACGCAGTATTTT.

This chain joins TRBV28 and TRBJ2-7, with 8 bases matching TRBD2. Trimming took 10 bases from V and 6 from J; bases not matched to a gene: 17. From germline, CDR1 is MDHEN and CDR2 SYDVKM. This CDR3 spans 15 amino acids. CDR3 coding DNA: TGTGCCATACGAGGGGGGGACTTCGCGGGGGGCGAGCAGTACTTC. As protein: CAIRGGDFAGGEQYF.

The chain combines TRBV4-1 with TRBJ2-4, with a possible D match to TRBD1 (6 bases). This CDR3 spans 19 amino acids. Trimming removed 0 bases at V and 5 bases at J, with 23 bases between. CDR1 is MGHRA, CDR2 YSYEKL, per germline. CDR3 sequence (DNA): TGCGCCAGCAGCCAAGAAAGAATGGCCCCCGTGGGACATCAAAACATTCAGTACTTC. This gives the protein CASSQERMAPVGHQNIQYF.

V gene TRBV5-1 combines with J gene TRBJ2-5, with 8 positions matching TRBD1. V was clipped by 5 bases and J by 4 bases; unmatched bases: 10. Germline V CDR1 and CDR2: SGHRS, YFSETQ. The CDR3 loop spans 15 amino acids. CDR3 residues: CASRAGTGQRETQYF. The DNA of the CDR3 is TGCGCCAGCAGGGCCGGGACAGGCCAGAGAGAGACCCAGTACTTC.

The V gene is TRBV7-2, the J gene TRBJ2-7; 10 bases agree with TRBD1. The germline gives CDR1 SGHTA, CDR2 FQGNSA. Unmatched junction bases numbered 5, after V lost 5 bases and J lost 4 bases. The CDR3 has 14 amino acids. CDR3 DNA sequence: TGTGCCAGCAGCCCCCTGGGACAGGGGTACGAGCAGTACTTC. Amino acids: CASSPLGQGYEQYF.

J is TRBJ2-7 and V is TRBV11-3, with 7 bases aligning to TRBD2. Germline CDR1 and CDR2: SGHNT and YENEEA. The CDR3 contains 16 residues. J gave up 5 bases and V 4 bases, and 14 bases lay outside the gene matches. CDR3 nucleotides: TGTGCCAGCAGCTCGCGGACTAGTGGCCTTCGGGACGAGCAGTACTTC. Translated, it gives CASSSRTSGLRDEQYF.

The V gene is TRBV5-4, the J gene TRBJ2-7, with TRBD2 as a possible D gene (5 bases). Germline V CDR1 and CDR2: SGHNT, YYREEE (reference sequence). Deletions cut 0 bases from V and 0 bases from J, with 7 bases between. The CDR3 extends over 14 amino acids. CDR3 coding DNA: TGTGCCAGCAGCTTGGAAGGGAGCTCCTACGAGCAGTACTTC. Its translation: CASSLEGSSYEQYF.

The chain employs TRBV5-1 and TRBJ2-2, with a possible D match to TRBD1 (6 bases). The CDR3 totals 13 residues. CDR1 and CDR2 from the germline V gene are SGHRS and YFSETQ. The ends were cut back, 7 bases at V and 1 base at J, with 8 bases in the middle. The CDR3 coding sequence is TGCGCCAGCGGACAGAGGAACACCGGGGAGCTGTTTTTT. It is translated as CASGQRNTGELFF.